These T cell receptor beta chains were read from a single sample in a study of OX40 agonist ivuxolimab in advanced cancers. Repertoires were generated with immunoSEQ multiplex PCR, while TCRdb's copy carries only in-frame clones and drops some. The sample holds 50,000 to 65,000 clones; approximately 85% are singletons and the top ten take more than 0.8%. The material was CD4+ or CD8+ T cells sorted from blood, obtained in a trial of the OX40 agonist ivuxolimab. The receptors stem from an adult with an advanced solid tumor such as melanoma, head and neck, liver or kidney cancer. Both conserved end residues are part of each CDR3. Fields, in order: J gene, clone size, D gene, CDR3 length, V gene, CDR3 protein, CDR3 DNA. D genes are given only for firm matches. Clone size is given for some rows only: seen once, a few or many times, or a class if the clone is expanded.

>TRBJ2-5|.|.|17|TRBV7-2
CASSSPMGRGRSETQYF
TGTGCCAGCAGCTCCCCGATGGGGAGAGGGAGGTCGGAGACCCAGTACTTC
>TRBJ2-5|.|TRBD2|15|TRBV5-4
CASSPRGISQETQYF
TGTGCCAGCAGCCCGCGGGGGATCTCTCAAGAGACCCAGTACTTC
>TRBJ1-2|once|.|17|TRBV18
CASSPRGQVGTNYGYTF
TGTGCCAGCTCACCACGGGGCCAAGTAGGGACTAACTATGGCTACACCTTC
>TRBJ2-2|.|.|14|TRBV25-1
CASSDLGRAGELFF
TGTGCCAGCAGTGATTTGGGAAGGGCCGGGGAGCTGTTTTTT
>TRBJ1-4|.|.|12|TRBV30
CACQFGPPKLFF
TGTGCCTGCCAATTCGGACCTCCCAAACTGTTTTTT
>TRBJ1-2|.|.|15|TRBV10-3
CAITAGQIEGYGYTF
TGTGCCATCACCGCAGGACAGATCGAAGGCTATGGCTACACCTTC
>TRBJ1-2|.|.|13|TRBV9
CASSVVGGFGYTF
TGTGCCAGCAGCGTAGTCGGGGGGTTTGGCTACACCTTC
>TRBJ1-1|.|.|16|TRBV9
CASSGAGGGQNTEAFF
TGTGCCAGCAGCGGGGCTGGGGGAGGACAGAACACTGAAGCTTTCTTT
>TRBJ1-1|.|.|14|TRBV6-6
CASSPRPRNTEAFF
TGTGCCAGCAGCCCACGTCCGAGGAACACTGAAGCTTTCTTT
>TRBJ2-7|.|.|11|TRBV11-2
CASSHGYEQYF
TGTGCCAGCAGCCACGGTTACGAGCAGTACTTC
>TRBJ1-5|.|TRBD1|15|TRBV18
CASSKQGVRNQPQHF
TGTGCCAGCTCTAAACAGGGGGTACGCAATCAGCCCCAGCATTTT
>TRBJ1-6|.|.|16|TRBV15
CATSRGAGWENSPLHF
TGTGCCACCAGCAGAGGTGCGGGTTGGGAGAATTCACCCCTCCACTTT
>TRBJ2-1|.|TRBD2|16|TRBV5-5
CASSNPGLADFSEQFF
TGTGCCAGCAGCAACCCGGGACTAGCGGATTTTTCTGAGCAGTTCTTC
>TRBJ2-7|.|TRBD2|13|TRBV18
CASSLAGSYEQYF
TGTGCCAGCTCACTAGCGGGGTCCTACGAGCAGTACTTC
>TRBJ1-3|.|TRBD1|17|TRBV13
CASSLALGQGARNTIYF
TGTGCCAGCAGCTTAGCGTTGGGACAGGGGGCAAGAAACACCATATATTTT
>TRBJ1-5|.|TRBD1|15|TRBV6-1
CASSVGTVGEQPQHF
TGTGCCAGCAGTGTTGGGACAGTAGGAGAGCAGCCCCAGCATTTT
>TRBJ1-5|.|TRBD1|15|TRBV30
CAWSRTGNSNQPQHF
TGTGCCTGGAGTCGGACAGGCAATAGCAATCAGCCCCAGCATTTT
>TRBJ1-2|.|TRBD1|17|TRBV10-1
CASGRPDRELRNYGYTF
TGCGCCAGCGGGCGACCAGACAGGGAACTACGGAACTATGGCTACACCTTC
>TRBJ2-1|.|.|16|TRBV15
CATSRGSITYNNEQFF
TGTGCCACCAGCAGAGGCTCTATAACCTACAACAATGAGCAGTTCTTC
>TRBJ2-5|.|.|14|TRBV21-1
CASSKGGVQETQYF
TGTGCCAGCAGCAAAGGGGGGGTCCAAGAGACCCAGTACTTC
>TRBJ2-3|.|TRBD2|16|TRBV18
CASSELAGGFTDTQYF
TGTGCCAGCTCGGAACTAGCGGGGGGGTTCACAGATACGCAGTATTTT
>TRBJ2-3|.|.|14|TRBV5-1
CASSLQSSSDTQYF
TGCGCCAGCAGCTTACAATCTTCCTCAGATACGCAGTATTTT
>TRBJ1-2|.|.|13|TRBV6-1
CASSGSGSYGYTF
TGTGCCAGCAGTGGATCAGGATCCTATGGCTACACCTTC
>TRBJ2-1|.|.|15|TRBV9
CASSDQGAGEGEQFF
TGTGCCAGCAGCGACCAAGGAGCAGGGGAGGGCGAGCAGTTCTTC
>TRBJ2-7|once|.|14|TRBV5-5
CASSLLGKRYEQYF
TGTGCCAGCAGCTTATTAGGGAAACGGTACGAGCAGTACTTC
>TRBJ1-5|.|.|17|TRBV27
CASSSLLGSVANQPQHF
TGTGCCAGCAGTAGCCTATTGGGGAGCGTCGCCAATCAGCCCCAGCATTTT
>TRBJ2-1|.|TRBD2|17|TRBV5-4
CASSPRSGRGGGDEQFF
TGTGCCAGCAGCCCAAGGTCGGGGCGGGGGGGCGGCGATGAGCAGTTCTTC
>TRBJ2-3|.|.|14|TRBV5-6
CASSLLGPADTQYF
TGTGCCAGCAGCCTACTAGGGCCCGCAGATACGCAGTATTTT
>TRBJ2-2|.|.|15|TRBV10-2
CASSTALTVGGELFF
TGCGCCAGCAGTACGGCCCTCACAGTTGGAGGGGAGCTGTTTTTT
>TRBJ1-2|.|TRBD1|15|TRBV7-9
CASSLGTGASYGYTF
TGTGCCAGCAGCTTGGGAACAGGGGCGAGCTATGGCTACACCTTC
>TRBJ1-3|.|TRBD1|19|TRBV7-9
CASSWTGTGSPRTGNTIYF
TGTGCCAGCAGCTGGACCGGGACAGGGTCCCCCAGGACTGGAAACACCATATATTTT
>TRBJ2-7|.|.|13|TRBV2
CASSTGFGGEQYF
TGTGCCAGCAGCACAGGGTTCGGAGGTGAGCAGTACTTC
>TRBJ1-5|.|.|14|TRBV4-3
CASSQELGRQPQHF
TGCGCCAGCAGCCAAGAGTTAGGGAGGCAGCCCCAGCATTTT
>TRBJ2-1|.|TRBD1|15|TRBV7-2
CASSARQGPYNEQFF
TGTGCCAGCAGCGCTCGACAGGGACCGTACAATGAGCAGTTCTTC
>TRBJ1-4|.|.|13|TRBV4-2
CASSQADSEKLFF
TGTGCCAGCAGCCAAGCGGACAGTGAAAAACTGTTTTTT